The clone carrying this T cell receptor (beta chain) was seen a few times. The antigen remains undetermined. This sample stems from a study of T cells in Graves' hyperthyroidism and ophthalmopathy. Overall study: Blood from the periphery was taken at initial diagnosis, before any treatment. Study-wide findings and caveats: Peripheral blood also featured most of the thyroid clonotypes expanded above 0.001.

The definition of stable Graves' hyperthyroidism was no ophthalmopathy progression within 18 months. Clinicians diagnosed patients from clinical symptoms, serum thyroxine and TRAb, thyroid ultrasound and orbital computed tomography. Template material for amplifying TCR beta CDR3 regions consisted of RNA transcripts. HTBI primers were employed in a first-round RT-PCR of the TCR CDR3. A single record per CDR3 protein comes from TCRdb applying MiXCR to the multiplex PCR reads. The sample comprises a few hundred thousand distinct CDR3 sequences, 15% to 20% of which are singletons, and less than 65% rests with the top ten. V lost 4 bases to trimming and J lost 6 bases, with 12 bases between them. The CDR3 sequence is 14 residues long. Germline V gene lookup returns CDR1 SGHAT and CDR2 FQNNGV.

Material for sequencing was blood. This rearrangement joins TRBV11-2 to TRBJ2-2; the D call may be TRBD1 or TRBD2 (5 bases each). This clonotype originated in a woman in her 50s with Graves' hyperthyroidism. CDR3 DNA sequence: TGTGCCAGCAGCTATAGCCCGGGGCCCGGGGAGCTGTTTTTT. As protein: CASSYSPGPGELFF.